This T cell receptor beta chain was captured in a study of Graves' ophthalmopathy and Graves' hyperthyroidism. Researchers turned away patients with other autoimmune diseases, uncontrolled infections, pregnancy or lactation. Diagnosis used clinical symptoms, serum thyroxine, TRAb, thyroid ultrasound and orbital computed tomography. Someone took the PBMCs out of about 9.7 ml of fresh peripheral blood. The sample holds many counts of this clonotype. Its antigen is unidentified. The CDR3 extends over 14 amino acids. Trimming left V 0 bases short and J 0 bases short, with 1 base between. Germline lookup yields CDR1 SGHRS and CDR2 YFSETQ. General study results and limits: The model's prediction of ophthalmopathy progression had 70.59% sensitivity and approximately 72% specificity.

The sequenced template was RNA, covering the TCR beta CDR3 region. In the first round, RT-PCR was carried out with HTBI primers, and a multiplex PCR formed the second round. MiXCR, run by TCRdb on the multiplex PCR reads, gives a single entry per CDR3 protein. This sample has around 51,000 distinct CDR3 sequences, with around half found just once. The receptor was derived from an adult man with Graves' ophthalmopathy. The sequenced sample consisted of peripheral blood. The rearrangement uses TRBV5-1 and TRBJ2-6; D unresolved. CDR3 loop: CASSLDSGANVLTF. Written as DNA, the CDR3 is TGCGCCAGCAGCTTGGACTCTGGGGCCAACGTCCTGACTTTC. The complete variable domain, with remaining parts taken from reference TRBV5-1 and TRBJ2-6, reads KAGVTQTPRYLIKTRGQQVTLSCSPISGHRSVSWYQQTPGQGLQFLFEYFSETQRNKGNFPGRFSGRQFSNSRSEMNVSTLELGDSALYLCASSLDSGANVLTFGAGSRLTVL.